The clone carrying this TCR beta chain was observed at least ten times. This sample is part of a study of spatial heterogeneity in lung cancer. About the research overall: Untreated early-stage non-small cell lung cancer patients, 55 to 85 in total, were the donors. As counted in raw reads, each unique TCR and UMI combination appeared more than ten times on average.

Indicated time point: blood at routine non-recurrence follow-up after resection. The input material, whole RNA from tumor, nontumor lung or frozen PBMC, was sequenced unsorted. V lost 6 bases to trimming and J lost 8 bases; unmatched junction nucleotides: 7. The length of the CDR3 is 13 residues. The germline CDR1 and CDR2 sequences are MNHEY and SVGAGI. TCR cDNA molecules each had a unique molecular identifier. MiXCR, applied by TCRdb to the 5' RACE reads, yields one record per CDR3 protein. Of some 120,000 distinct CDR3 sequences listed, 9.5% to 15% are singletons. Sample: PBMCs, taken at follow-up. V usage is TRBV6-5 and J usage is TRBJ2-1, with TRBD2 matching 7 bases. The source is a male donor with early-stage non-small cell lung cancer. DNA of the CDR3: TGTGCCAGCAGCATAGGGAGGGGTGATGAGCAGTTCTTC. Its translation: CASSIGRGDEQFF.